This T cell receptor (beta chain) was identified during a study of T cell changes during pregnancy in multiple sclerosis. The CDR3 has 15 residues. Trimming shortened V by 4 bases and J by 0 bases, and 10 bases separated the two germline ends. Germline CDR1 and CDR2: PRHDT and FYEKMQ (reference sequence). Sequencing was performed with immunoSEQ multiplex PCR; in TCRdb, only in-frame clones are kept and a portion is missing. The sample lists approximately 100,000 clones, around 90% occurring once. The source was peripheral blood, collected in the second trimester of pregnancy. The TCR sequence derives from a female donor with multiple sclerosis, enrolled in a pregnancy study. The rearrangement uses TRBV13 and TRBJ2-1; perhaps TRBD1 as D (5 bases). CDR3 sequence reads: CASSYRLSSYNEQFF. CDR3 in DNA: TGTGCCAGCAGCTACAGGTTAAGCTCCTACAATGAGCAGTTCTTC.